This T cell receptor beta chain came from a study of T cell responses to AZD1222 COVID-19 vaccine. The germline V gene encodes CDR1 MDHEN and CDR2 SYDVKM. Trimming left V 3 bases short and J 9 bases short, with 9 bases between. The CDR3 totals 12 residues. Sequencing used immunoSEQ multiplex PCR; TCRdb keeps in-frame clones, though not all of them. The sample records 150,000 to 200,000 clones, about 90% being singletons. Here the sequenced sample was peripheral blood, taken on day 0 of AZD1222 vaccination. This chain connects TRBV28 to TRBJ1-5, with D perhaps TRBD1 (5 bases). The receptor's source is an adult in good health. CDR3 coding DNA: TGTGCCAGCAGTTTCAGGGTGCGGCCCCAGCATTTT. Translation: CASSFRVRPQHF.